This T cell receptor (beta chain) is drawn from a study of shared clonotypes between healthy human individuals. Study at large: In total, the donors were a couple of women and a few men aged 18 to 49.

Generated by immunoSEQ multiplex PCR, the TCRdb table keeps only in-frame clones and is missing some. The sample consists of about a million clones, roughly 77% of them appearing once. The study, taken as a whole, reports: Clonotypes not shared had lower generation probabilities than those common to all four donors.

The CDR3 extends over 17 amino acids. As concerns this clone: As yet, its antigen is unknown.

CD4+ cells yielded CD45RA+ naive and CD45RA-negative memory subsets. The TCR sequence derives from a man aged 18 to 30 in good health. Some clones in this sample may be carry-over from other donors' samples. The J gene is TRBJ1-1, the V gene TRBV7-5; the D call in the table, TRBD1, was not verified against the DNA. TRBV7-5 is marked as a pseudogene. Material: memory CD4+ T cells from PBMCs. Described subset: CD45RA-negative fraction. The CDR3 is CVRSPSPPDRESTEAFF. The CDR3 DNA reads TGTGTCAGAAGCCCTAGCCCCCCGGACAGGGAAAGCACTGAAGCTTTCTTT.